Detailed here is one T cell receptor (beta chain). The record originates from a study of blood T cell repertoires in COVID-19. In the study overall: Sources were T cells, B-cell-depleted T cells, or PBMCs; the material itself was cDNA or gDNA.

CDR3 length: 14 residues. CDR1 MNHNS and CDR2 SASEGT come from the germline V gene. The germline V and J ends were trimmed by 1 base and 0 bases, with 5 bases remaining between them. Libraries were prepared by immunoSEQ multiplex PCR; TCRdb keeps only in-frame clonotypes and omits some of them. The sample includes approximately 76,000 clones, approximately 88% of them seen just once. The clonotype comes from a human donor in a cohort sampled during active COVID-19. The V gene is TRBV6-1, the J gene TRBJ2-3; the D is unclear. The sequenced sample was peripheral blood. CDR3 DNA sequence: TGTGCCAGCAGTGAAGGCGGTAGCACAGATACGCAGTATTTT. Its translation: CASSEGGSTDTQYF.